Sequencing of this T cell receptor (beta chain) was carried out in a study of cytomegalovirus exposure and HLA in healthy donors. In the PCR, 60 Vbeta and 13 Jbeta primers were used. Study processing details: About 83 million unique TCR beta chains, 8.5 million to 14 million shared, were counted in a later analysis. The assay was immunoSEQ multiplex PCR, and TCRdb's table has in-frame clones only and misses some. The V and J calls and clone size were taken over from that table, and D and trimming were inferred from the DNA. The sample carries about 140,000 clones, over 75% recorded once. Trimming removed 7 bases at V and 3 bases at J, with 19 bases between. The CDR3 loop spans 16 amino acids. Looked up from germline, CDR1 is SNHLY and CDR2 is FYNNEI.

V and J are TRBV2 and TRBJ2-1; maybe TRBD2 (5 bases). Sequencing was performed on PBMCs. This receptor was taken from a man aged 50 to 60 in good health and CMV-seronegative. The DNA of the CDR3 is TGTGCCAGCAACGCGGGCCAGGCAGTCTACTACAATGAGCAGTTCTTC. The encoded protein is CASNAGQAVYYNEQFF. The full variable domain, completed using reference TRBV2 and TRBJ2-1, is EPEVTQTPSHQVTQMGQEVILRCVPISNHLYFYWYRQILGQKVEFLVSFYNNEISEKSEIFDDQFSVERPDGSNFTLKIRSTKLEDSAMYFCASNAGQAVYYNEQFFGPGTRLTVL.